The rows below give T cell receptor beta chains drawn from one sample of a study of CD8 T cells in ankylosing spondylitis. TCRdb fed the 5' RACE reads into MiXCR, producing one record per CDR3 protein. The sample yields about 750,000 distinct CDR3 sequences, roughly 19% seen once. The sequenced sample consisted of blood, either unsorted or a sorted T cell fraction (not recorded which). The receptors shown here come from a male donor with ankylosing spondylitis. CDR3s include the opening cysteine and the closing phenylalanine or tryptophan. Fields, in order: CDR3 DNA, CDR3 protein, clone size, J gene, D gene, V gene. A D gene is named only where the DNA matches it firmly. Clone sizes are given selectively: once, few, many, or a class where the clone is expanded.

CDR3nt: TGCAGTGCTAGAGAACTGACTAGCAATGAGCAGTTCTTC; CDR3aa: CSARELTSNEQFF; abundance: few; j_gene: TRBJ2-1; d_gene: -; v_gene: TRBV20-1
CDR3nt: TGTGCCACCTCCAGGGGGGAGGGTGAGCAGTTCTTC; CDR3aa: CATSRGEGEQFF; abundance: few; j_gene: TRBJ2-1; d_gene: -; v_gene: TRBV6-5
CDR3nt: TGTGCCAGCAGCTTAGATTGGGGACCAGGGAACACTGAAGCTTTCTTT; CDR3aa: CASSLDWGPGNTEAFF; abundance: -; j_gene: TRBJ1-1; d_gene: -; v_gene: TRBV7-8
CDR3nt: TGTGCCGTAAGAAGGGACACAGGGTGGGATGAGCAGTTCTTC; CDR3aa: CAVRRDTGWDEQFF; abundance: -; j_gene: TRBJ2-1; d_gene: -; v_gene: TRBV10-3
CDR3nt: TGTGCCAGCAGTCCCGACTACTTCGCACCTCCAGATACGCAGTATTTT; CDR3aa: CASSPDYFAPPDTQYF; abundance: few; j_gene: TRBJ2-3; d_gene: -; v_gene: TRBV27
CDR3nt: TGCAGTGCTAGAGTTGGGACAGGGATGGGAGCTAATTCACCCCTCCACTTT; CDR3aa: CSARVGTGMGANSPLHF; abundance: few; j_gene: TRBJ1-6; d_gene: TRBD1; v_gene: TRBV20-1
CDR3nt: TGTGCCAGCCGCTACGGGGATAATGAAAAACTGTTTTTT; CDR3aa: CASRYGDNEKLFF; abundance: -; j_gene: TRBJ1-4; d_gene: -; v_gene: TRBV3-1
CDR3nt: TGTGCCAGCAGCACGGGACTAGCCAAAACCGGGGAGCTGTTTTTT; CDR3aa: CASSTGLAKTGELFF; abundance: few; j_gene: TRBJ2-2; d_gene: TRBD2; v_gene: TRBV11-2
CDR3nt: TGTGCCAGCAGTGGGCGGGGGTTCAGCACAGATACGCAGTATTTT; CDR3aa: CASSGRGFSTDTQYF; abundance: -; j_gene: TRBJ2-3; d_gene: TRBD2; v_gene: TRBV6-1
CDR3nt: TGTGCCTGGAGTACCATCCGACGCCGGGACAGGGGGCCCTCCTCCTACAATGAGCAGTTCTTC; CDR3aa: CAWSTIRRRDRGPSSYNEQFF; abundance: -; j_gene: TRBJ2-1; d_gene: TRBD1; v_gene: TRBV30
CDR3nt: TGCGCCAGCAGCCAAGATTCGACGGGACAGCCCTTTTCCTACGAGCAGTACTTC; CDR3aa: CASSQDSTGQPFSYEQYF; abundance: -; j_gene: TRBJ2-7; d_gene: TRBD1; v_gene: TRBV4-3
CDR3nt: TGCAGTGCTAGAGGGGGAGCAGGGAATAATTCACCCCTCCACTTT; CDR3aa: CSARGGAGNNSPLHF; abundance: few; j_gene: TRBJ1-6; d_gene: -; v_gene: TRBV20-1
CDR3nt: TGCGCCAGCAGCCGGGAAGGCAGTAATCAGCCCCAGCATTTT; CDR3aa: CASSREGSNQPQHF; abundance: -; j_gene: TRBJ1-5; d_gene: -; v_gene: TRBV5-1
CDR3nt: TGTGCCAGCAGTTTAGATTGGGGACAGAAACCCTATAGCAATCAGCCCCAGCATTTT; CDR3aa: CASSLDWGQKPYSNQPQHF; abundance: few; j_gene: TRBJ1-5; d_gene: TRBD1; v_gene: TRBV27
CDR3nt: TGTGCCAGCAGCCGTCGGGGGACGGAGCAAGAGACCCAGTACTTC; CDR3aa: CASSRRGTEQETQYF; abundance: -; j_gene: TRBJ2-5; d_gene: -; v_gene: TRBV7-9
CDR3nt: TGCAGTGCTAGAGACAGGGGCTTTGAGCCCCAGCATTTT; CDR3aa: CSARDRGFEPQHF; abundance: -; j_gene: TRBJ1-5; d_gene: -; v_gene: TRBV20-1
CDR3nt: TGTGCCAGCAGCTTGTCCCCGGACGGAGGGCCGTTTTTT; CDR3aa: CASSLSPDGGPFF; abundance: -; j_gene: TRBJ1-4; d_gene: -; v_gene: TRBV5-6
CDR3nt: TGTGCCAGCAGTTTTGGCCAGGGTGGCTATGGCTACACCTTC; CDR3aa: CASSFGQGGYGYTF; abundance: few; j_gene: TRBJ1-2; d_gene: -; v_gene: TRBV12-3/TRBV12-4
CDR3nt: TGCAGTGTGCCCGGGGGGCCTTACGAGCAGTACTTC; CDR3aa: CSVPGGPYEQYF; abundance: once; j_gene: TRBJ2-7; d_gene: -; v_gene: TRBV20-1
CDR3nt: TGCAGTGCTAGGGGCACCGGTACCATTGCAACTAATGAAAAACTGTTTTTT; CDR3aa: CSARGTGTIATNEKLFF; abundance: few; j_gene: TRBJ1-4; d_gene: -; v_gene: TRBV20-1
CDR3nt: TGTGCCAGCTCCCGGGACATCTCCTACAATGAGCAGTTCTTC; CDR3aa: CASSRDISYNEQFF; abundance: -; j_gene: TRBJ2-1; d_gene: -; v_gene: TRBV18
CDR3nt: TGTGCCAGCAGTTACGATGGGGGCCGCACTGAAGCTTTCTTT; CDR3aa: CASSYDGGRTEAFF; abundance: -; j_gene: TRBJ1-1; d_gene: -; v_gene: TRBV6-2/TRBV6-3
CDR3nt: TGTGCCAGCAGAAATCGGGAGAACACCGGGGAGCTGTTTTTT; CDR3aa: CASRNRENTGELFF; abundance: -; j_gene: TRBJ2-2; d_gene: -; v_gene: TRBV6-1
CDR3nt: TGTGCCAGTAGTATCTCGGGACAGGGCTCCTACGAGCAGTACTTC; CDR3aa: CASSISGQGSYEQYF; abundance: few; j_gene: TRBJ2-7; d_gene: TRBD1; v_gene: TRBV19
CDR3nt: TGTGCCAGCAGCTTAGGCGATCAGGGGAGAGAGACCCAGTACTTC; CDR3aa: CASSLGDQGRETQYF; abundance: few; j_gene: TRBJ2-5; d_gene: -; v_gene: TRBV7-9
CDR3nt: TGCGCCAGCAGTGATGTAGGGCGGGAGAACACCGGGGAGCTGTTTTTT; CDR3aa: CASSDVGRENTGELFF; abundance: few; j_gene: TRBJ2-2; d_gene: -; v_gene: TRBV4-3
CDR3nt: TGTGCCAGCAGCCACGGGACAACGAATTCACCCCTCCACTTT; CDR3aa: CASSHGTTNSPLHF; abundance: few; j_gene: TRBJ1-6; d_gene: -; v_gene: TRBV3-1
CDR3nt: TGTGCCACCAGTGACCCGGGACTAGCGGGAGATGAGCAGTTCTTC; CDR3aa: CATSDPGLAGDEQFF; abundance: -; j_gene: TRBJ2-1; d_gene: TRBD2; v_gene: TRBV24-1
CDR3nt: TGCGCCAGCAGCCCGACCGCAGGAAACGAGCAGTACTTC; CDR3aa: CASSPTAGNEQYF; abundance: few; j_gene: TRBJ2-7; d_gene: -; v_gene: TRBV5-1
CDR3nt: TGTGCCAGCTCACTCCCAGCCTATGGCTACACCTTC; CDR3aa: CASSLPAYGYTF; abundance: few; j_gene: TRBJ1-2; d_gene: -; v_gene: TRBV18
CDR3nt: TGTGCCAGCAGCCGACAAACCTCTGGGGCCAACGTCCTGACTTTC; CDR3aa: CASSRQTSGANVLTF; abundance: -; j_gene: TRBJ2-6; d_gene: -; v_gene: TRBV6-1
CDR3nt: TGTGCCAGCAGTTACTCGGGGGGGATGAACACTGAAGCTTTCTTT; CDR3aa: CASSYSGGMNTEAFF; abundance: few; j_gene: TRBJ1-1; d_gene: -; v_gene: TRBV6-5
CDR3nt: TGCGCCAGCAGCTTTGGTCCTAGCACAGATACGCAGTATTTT; CDR3aa: CASSFGPSTDTQYF; abundance: -; j_gene: TRBJ2-3; d_gene: -; v_gene: TRBV5-1
CDR3nt: TGTGCCACCAGCAATGACAGGTGGAATTCACCCCTCCACTTT; CDR3aa: CATSNDRWNSPLHF; abundance: few; j_gene: TRBJ1-6; d_gene: -; v_gene: TRBV15
CDR3nt: TGTGCCAGCAGCTTTACGCGGGACAGTCAAGAGACCCAGTACTTC; CDR3aa: CASSFTRDSQETQYF; abundance: -; j_gene: TRBJ2-5; d_gene: -; v_gene: TRBV7-2
CDR3nt: TGTGCCAGCAATAAACAGGGGGCGGCCAATCAGCCCCAGCATTTT; CDR3aa: CASNKQGAANQPQHF; abundance: -; j_gene: TRBJ1-5; d_gene: TRBD1; v_gene: TRBV27
CDR3nt: TGCAGTGCTAGAGGGACTAGCGGGAACTACGAGCAGTACTTC; CDR3aa: CSARGTSGNYEQYF; abundance: -; j_gene: TRBJ2-7; d_gene: TRBD2; v_gene: TRBV20-1
CDR3nt: TGTGCCAGCAGTGAATCAGTACTGACTAGCCCTCGGAATACGCAGTATTTT; CDR3aa: CASSESVLTSPRNTQYF; abundance: few; j_gene: TRBJ2-3; d_gene: TRBD2; v_gene: TRBV6-1
CDR3nt: TGCAGTGCTAGCGTGGGTCGCCAGCCCCAGCATTTT; CDR3aa: CSASVGRQPQHF; abundance: few; j_gene: TRBJ1-5; d_gene: -; v_gene: TRBV20-1
CDR3nt: TGCAGCGTTGAAGGTCGGGGGAGCGGGGCCTCTGGGGCCAACGTCCTGACTTTC; CDR3aa: CSVEGRGSGASGANVLTF; abundance: few; j_gene: TRBJ2-6; d_gene: TRBD2; v_gene: TRBV29-1